The 15 T cell receptor beta chains listed next were all sequenced from one sample in a study of patients and donors after allogeneic stem cell transplantation. MiXCR, run by TCRdb on the RT-PCR reads, gives a single entry per CDR3 protein. The sample lists approximately 140,000 distinct CDR3 sequences; over 30% were seen once. Input material: blood, either unsorted or a sorted T cell fraction (not recorded which). These receptors came from a human donor who was either an allogeneic HSCT recipient or a stem cell or donor lymphocyte infusion donor (not recorded which). It is not recorded whose cells these are; they may come from a transplant donor.

The genes are TRBV4-3 and TRBJ1-1; 9 positions agree with TRBD1. CDR1 and CDR2 (germline): LGHNA, YSLEER. V trimming: 5 bases; J trimming: 4 bases; junction bases outside the gene matches: 8. This CDR3 spans 15 amino acids. The CDR3 spells CASSATGGGGTEAFF. The CDR3 DNA reads as TGCGCCAGCAGCGCGACAGGGGGTGGCGGCACTGAAGCTTTCTTT.

V gene TRBV11-2 combines with J gene TRBJ1-5, with 8 bases matching TRBD1. The CDR3 has 13 residues. The junction had 6 bases not matched to a gene; V was cut back by 3 bases and J by 11 bases. Germline V lookup: CDR1 SGHAT, CDR2 FQNNGV. The CDR3 is CASSFGQGEAQHF. CDR3 in DNA: TGTGCCAGCAGCTTCGGACAGGGAGAGGCCCAGCATTTT.

The CDR3 DNA follows: TGTGCCAGCAGCGTAGCTGGGGGGCCTCGGAATGAGCAGTTCTTC. Protein product: CASSVAGGPRNEQFF. The chain couples TRBV9 to TRBJ2-1; D may be TRBD1 or TRBD2 (6 bases each). Trimming removed 0 bases at V and 7 bases at J, with 14 bases between. Germline V gene sequence: CDR1 SGDLS, CDR2 YYNGEE. This CDR3 is built from 15 residues.

The chain recombines TRBV15 with TRBJ2-5, with D perhaps matching TRBD1 (5 bases). CDR1 is LNHNV, CDR2 YYDKDF, per germline (reference sequence). The CDR3 extends over 14 amino acids. V was trimmed by 5 bases and J by 0 bases, leaving 10 bases between them. The CDR3 bases are TGTGCCACCAGCTTTGACAGACACCAAGAGACCCAGTACTTC. Amino acids: CATSFDRHQETQYF.

This rearrangement joins TRBV3-1 to TRBJ1-1; possible D gene TRBD1, 6 bases. The CDR3 length is 12 residues. Germline V gene data show CDR1 as LGHDT and CDR2 as YNNKEL (reference sequence). V was cut by 5 bases and J by 8 bases, with 12 bases left in between. CDR3 DNA sequence: TGTGCCAGCAGCGCACAGGACAGAGAAGCTTTCTTT. It specifies CASSAQDREAFF.

About this clonotype: This may arise from a read error, as a much more abundant clone is one base away. V usage is TRBV10-3 and J usage is TRBJ1-2; D gene uncertain. V was clipped by 7 bases and J by 7 bases, with 7 bases between them. The germline V gene has CDR1 ENHRY and CDR2 SYGVKD. The CDR3 is 10 amino acids. The CDR3 DNA sequence: TGTGCCATCATAGCGAGTGGCTACACCTTC. Translation gives CAIIASGYTF.

V is TRBV5-4 and J is TRBJ1-1; TRBD1 might be the D (6 bases). Germline V gives CDR1 SGHNT, CDR2 YYREEE (reference sequence). CDR3 length: 11 amino acids. The CDR3: CESRGEVEAFF. CDR3 DNA sequence: TGTGAAAGCAGGGGTGAGGTTGAAGCTTTCTTT.

The chain employs TRBV20-1 and TRBJ2-7, with TRBD1 as a possible D gene (6 bases). V lost 4 bases and J lost 5, with 21 bases in between. Germline assignment: CDR1 DFQATT and CDR2 SNEGSKA (reference sequence). The CDR3 sequence is 15 residues long. Here the CDR3 DNA reads TGCAGTGCTAAAACCGGGACAACTCTCGGGAACGAGCAGTACTTC. It specifies CSAKTGTTLGNEQYF.

The V gene is TRBV6-2 or TRBV6-3, the J gene TRBJ2-1; D unresolved. Trimming cost V 2 bases and J 6 bases, with 8 bases left between them. The CDR3 totals 13 residues. Germline V lookup: CDR1 MNHEY, CDR2 SVGEGT. The CDR3: CASSYPIPNEQFF. CDR3 sequence (DNA): TGTGCCAGCAGTTACCCAATCCCCAATGAGCAGTTCTTC.

This clonotype was found many times. The rearrangement links TRBV10-3 to TRBJ2-7; possible D gene TRBD1, 6 bases. CDR1 is ENHRY, CDR2 SYGVKD, per germline. The ends were cut back, 0 bases at V and 2 bases at J, with 11 bases in the middle. The CDR3 spans 15 residues. The CDR3 loop is CAISESHRAPYEQYF. CDR3 DNA: TGTGCCATCAGTGAGTCCCACAGGGCCCCCTACGAGCAGTACTTC.

This chain joins TRBV2 and TRBJ1-6; TRBD1 agrees at 9 bases. This CDR3 has 16 residues. From germline, CDR1 is SNHLY and CDR2 FYNNEI. V dropped 8 bases and J dropped 2; count of bases not matched to a gene: 7. CDR3 bases: TGTGCCAGCCGCCGGACAGGGGCTGCCTATAATTCACCCCTCCACTTT. It yields the protein CASRRTGAAYNSPLHF.

The gene calls are TRBV20-1 and TRBJ2-3, with 7 bases matching TRBD2. With 3 bases clipped from V and 2 bases from J, the junction kept 5 bases outside the gene matches. Germline lookup yields CDR1 DFQATT and CDR2 SNEGSKA (reference sequence). The length of the CDR3 is 14 residues. CDR3 coding DNA: TGCAGTGCTAGGAGGCTAGCGGCCACAGATACGCAGTATTTT. Amino acids: CSARRLAATDTQYF.

V usage is TRBV7-2 and J usage is TRBJ1-4, with D maybe TRBD1 (5 bases). Trimming left V 6 bases short and J 3 bases short, with 14 bases between. Germline V gene sequence: CDR1 SGHTA, CDR2 FQGNSA. CDR3 size: 15 residues. The CDR3 sequence is CASSPRGSPNEKLFF. The CDR3 region has the DNA TGTGCCAGCAGTCCACGGGGGAGCCCTAATGAAAAACTGTTTTTT.

This clonotype showed up just a few times. The V and J genes are TRBV7-6 and TRBJ1-6, with D perhaps TRBD1 (5 bases). Germline lookup yields CDR1 SGHVS and CDR2 FNYEAQ. The V end was cut by 5 bases, the J end by 9 bases, with 17 bases between. The CDR3 length is 15 residues. The CDR3 DNA is TGTGCCAGCAGCCTAAGCCCGGGGCTGATTTCACCCCTCCACTTT. Translated, it gives CASSLSPGLISPLHF.

In this sample, this clonotype turned up many times. The chain couples TRBV12-3 or TRBV12-4 to TRBJ1-2; 7 bases align to TRBD1. V shed 3 bases, J shed 6 bases, and the junction held 7 bases outside the gene matches. This CDR3 has 14 residues. In DNA, the CDR3 is TGTGCCAGCAGTTTCCCTGACAGGGAGGATGGCTACACCTTC. This encodes CASSFPDREDGYTF.